A selection of T cell receptor beta chains follows, all from one sample in a study of cytomegalovirus exposure and HLA in healthy donors. Sequenced by immunoSEQ multiplex PCR; TCRdb stores in-frame clones only, minus some. Of about 120,000 clones in the sample, 70% to 80% were seen once. Material for sequencing was PBMCs. Every receptor here comes from a human donor in good health. Each CDR3 is given with its conserved first and last residue. Fields, in order: clone size, D gene, J gene, V gene, CDR3 protein, CDR3 DNA. A D gene is named only where the DNA matches it firmly. Size is stated for part of the rows, as once, few or many counts, or as a class when the clone is expanded.

- TRBD1 TRBJ2-4 TRBV28 CASRGTGVNIQYF TGTGCCAGCAGGGGGACAGGGGTAAACATTCAGTACTTC
- - TRBJ2-2 TRBV19 CASEIYGRELFF TGTGCCAGTGAGATATACGGGAGGGAGCTGTTTTTT
few TRBD1 TRBJ1-2 TRBV6-5 CASSYDRQGQSGYTF TGTGCCAGCAGTTACGACCGACAGGGCCAGAGTGGCTACACCTTC
- TRBD1 TRBJ2-7 TRBV7-2 CASSLKGGLEQYF TGTGCCAGCAGCTTGAAAGGGGGCCTCGAGCAGTACTTC
- - TRBJ2-3 TRBV10-3 CAISEYLGGGTDTQYF TGTGCCATCAGTGAGTACCTAGGCGGGGGCACAGATACGCAGTATTTT
- TRBD1 TRBJ2-1 TRBV6-6 CASSYVPTGGRDEQFF TGTGCCAGCAGTTACGTCCCGACAGGGGGCAGGGATGAGCAGTTCTTC
- TRBD1 TRBJ1-2 TRBV10-3 CAISGSGQGVIFGYTF TGTGCCATCAGTGGGTCGGGACAGGGGGTGATTTTTGGCTACACCTTC
- - TRBJ2-5 TRBV7-9 CASSEPGTLATETQYF TGTGCCAGCAGCGAACCCGGGACACTCGCGACGGAGACCCAGTACTTC
- TRBD2 TRBJ2-3 TRBV7-6 CASSLLSGSTDTQYF TGTGCCAGCAGCTTACTTAGCGGGAGCACAGATACGCAGTATTTT
- TRBD2 TRBJ2-2 TRBV6-4 CASSMLAVTGELFF TGTGCCAGCAGTATGCTAGCGGTCACCGGGGAGCTGTTTTTT
few - TRBJ2-6 TRBV19 CASSGRTSNVLTF TGTGCCAGTAGTGGGAGGACGTCCAACGTCCTGACTTTC
- TRBD1 TRBJ2-3 TRBV30 CAWSVDRGVTDTQYF TGTGCCTGGAGTGTGGACAGGGGAGTCACAGATACGCAGTATTTT
- TRBD1 TRBJ2-2 TRBV6-6 CASSLGQGATGELFF TGTGCCAGCAGCCTTGGACAGGGGGCAACCGGGGAGCTGTTTTTT
- - TRBJ2-7 TRBV28 CASSLQARSYEQYF TGTGCCAGCAGTTTACAGGCAAGGTCCTACGAGCAGTACTTC
- TRBD2 TRBJ2-7 TRBV29-1 CSVRLAAMSSYEQYF TGCAGCGTTAGACTAGCGGCCATGAGCTCCTACGAGCAGTACTTC
- - TRBJ2-3 TRBV10-3 CAINDRSTDTQYF TGTGCCATCAACGACAGGAGCACAGATACGCAGTATTTT
- TRBD1 TRBJ2-4 TRBV28 CASSFRQGANIQYF TGTGCCAGCAGTTTTCGGCAGGGGGCAAACATTCAGTACTTC
few TRBD1 TRBJ1-3 TRBV6-1 CASRTGLSGNTIYF TGTGCCAGCAGGACAGGGTTGTCTGGAAACACCATATATTTT
- TRBD1 TRBJ1-2 TRBV27 CASSLMGQNYGYTF TGTGCCAGCAGCCTAATGGGACAGAACTATGGCTACACCTTC
- - TRBJ2-7 TRBV29-1 CSVEGTSDEQYF TGCAGCGTGGAAGGGACTTCCGACGAGCAGTACTTC
few - TRBJ2-1 TRBV11-3 CASSLNGRGVDNEQFF TGTGCCAGCAGCTTAAATGGGCGCGGGGTTGACAATGAGCAGTTCTTC
- TRBD2 TRBJ2-1 TRBV5-1 CASSPGLAGNEQFF TGCGCCAGCAGCCCCGGACTAGCGGGGAATGAGCAGTTCTTC
- TRBD2 TRBJ2-3 TRBV9 CASSLRLAGVNTQYF TGTGCCAGCAGCCTGCGACTAGCGGGAGTAAATACGCAGTATTTT
- TRBD1 TRBJ1-2 TRBV4-2 CASSQDRGGQGYGYTF TGTGCCAGCAGCCAAGATAGGGGGGGACAGGGCTATGGCTACACCTTC
few - TRBJ1-1 TRBV4-3 CASSQVSGMNTEAFF TGCGCCAGCAGCCAAGTCTCAGGGATGAACACTGAAGCTTTCTTT
few TRBD1 TRBJ1-6 TRBV7-9 CASSRTLTGSNSPLHF TGTGCCAGCAGCCGAACCCTGACAGGGTCCAATTCACCCCTCCACTTT
- TRBD2 TRBJ2-1 TRBV6-6 CASSPRAGGTYNEQFF TGTGCCAGCAGCCCAAGGGCGGGGGGGACTTACAATGAGCAGTTCTTC
- - TRBJ1-5 TRBV28 CATFPRGAIGNQPQHF TGTGCCACCTTCCCCCGGGGGGCAATCGGCAATCAGCCCCAGCATTTT
few TRBD1 TRBJ2-2 TRBV29-1 CSVQLNRGHSGELFF TGCAGCGTCCAACTGAACAGGGGTCATAGCGGGGAGCTGTTTTTT
- - TRBJ1-1 TRBV14 CASSSSVNTEAFF TGTGCCAGCAGCTCCAGCGTGAACACTGAAGCTTTCTTT
- - TRBJ1-2 TRBV5-1 CASSRGSSAYGYTF TGCGCCAGCAGCCGGGGGAGTAGTGCCTATGGCTACACCTTC
few - TRBJ2-7 TRBV30 CAWRDKTGFGAYEQYF TGTGCCTGGAGGGATAAAACAGGGTTCGGTGCCTACGAGCAGTACTTC
- - TRBJ1-2 TRBV18 CASSDSYGYTF TGTGCCAGCTCAGACAGCTATGGCTACACCTTC
- TRBD2 TRBJ2-1 TRBV4-1 CASSPLGTSGSFDNEQFF TGCGCCAGCAGCCCATTAGGGACTAGCGGGAGCTTCGACAATGAGCAGTTCTTC
few TRBD1 TRBJ1-1 TRBV7-3 CASSTQTGLDTEAFF TGTGCCAGCAGCACTCAGACAGGGTTGGACACTGAAGCTTTCTTT
- - TRBJ1-6 TRBV4-3 CASSQDWQGSSPLHF TGCGCCAGCAGCCAAGATTGGCAGGGAAGTTCACCCCTCCACTTT
- TRBD1 TRBJ2-7 TRBV7-6 CASSTIQGNEQYF TGTGCCAGCAGCACAATACAGGGGAACGAGCAGTACTTC
- TRBD1 TRBJ1-4 TRBV5-8 CASSLRDRVDEKLFF TGTGCCAGCAGCTTGAGGGACAGGGTTGATGAAAAACTGTTTTTT
- TRBD2 TRBJ2-7 TRBV6-5 CASSYGGLAGFYEQYF TGTGCCAGCAGTTACGGGGGACTAGCGGGGTTTTACGAGCAGTACTTC
few TRBD1 TRBJ1-5 TRBV2 CASSPPGQRNQPQHF TGTGCCAGCAGCCCACCGGGACAGCGCAATCAGCCCCAGCATTTT
- TRBD2 TRBJ2-2 TRBV19 CASSILLAGSAELFF TGTGCCAGTAGTATTCTACTAGCGGGTTCCGCGGAGCTGTTTTTT
once TRBD1 TRBJ2-7 TRBV13 CASSTTRTGYEQYF TGTGCCAGCAGCACCACGCGGACAGGCTACGAGCAGTACTTC
few - TRBJ2-3 TRBV25-1 CASSDGGGGSFSTDTQYF TGTGCCAGCAGTGATGGAGGGGGGGGCTCCTTTAGCACAGATACGCAGTATTTT
- - TRBJ1-5 TRBV6-5 CASSQRSLNQPQHF TGTGCCAGCAGCCAACGGTCATTAAATCAGCCCCAGCATTTT
- - TRBJ1-4 TRBV6-1 CASLRLDTNEKLFF TGTGCCAGCCTCCGATTAGATACTAATGAAAAACTGTTTTTT
- TRBD2 TRBJ2-1 TRBV14 CASSRRGVQRGGQNEQFF TGTGCCAGCAGCCGTCGGGGGGTCCAGCGGGGGGGCCAGAATGAGCAGTTCTTC
- TRBD1 TRBJ1-2 TRBV7-2 CASSLAPGQVRNYGYTF TGTGCCAGCAGCTTAGCCCCGGGACAGGTCCGCAACTATGGCTACACCTTC
- TRBD1 TRBJ2-7 TRBV30 CAWSPGGTGGLRAYF TGTGCCTGGAGTCCGGGCGGGACAGGTGGGCTACGAGCATACTTC
- - TRBJ2-5 TRBV6-5 CASSRGETQYF TGTGCCAGCAGTAGAGGGGAGACCCAGTACTTC
- - TRBJ1-4 TRBV6-5 CASKTRILGEKLFF TGTGCCAGCAAAACAAGGATCCTAGGTGAAAAACTGTTTTTT
- TRBD2 TRBJ2-1 TRBV5-1 CASSSGLAGAAYNEQFF TGCGCCAGCAGCTCGGGACTAGCGGGAGCCGCCTACAATGAGCAGTTCTTC